One and the same sample provided the 30 T cell receptor beta chains below, sequenced in a study of blood T cells in healthy people across ages. Primers used in a second PCR of roughly 7 to 11 cycles were a sample-barcoded 5' primer and a J-beta primer mix. Via MiXCR, TCRdb re-called the 5' RACE reads, giving one row per CDR3 protein. The sample shows some 780,000 distinct CDR3 sequences, roughly 56% of them seen only once. Sequenced input: blood. The receptors shown here come from a man aged 40-50 years in good health.

Concerning this clonotype: A read error is possible here, since a much larger clone lies one base away. This chain uses TRBV29-1 with TRBJ2-4, with D possibly being TRBD2 (6 bases). Germline V lookup: CDR1 SQVTM, CDR2 ANQGSEA. This CDR3 contains 13 residues. V was clipped by 4 bases and J by 13 bases, with 20 bases between them. The CDR3 region has the DNA TGCAGCGTTGCGGGAGCCCCCTCCTACGGGCAGTACTTC. Protein sequence: CSVAGAPSYGQYF. Full variable domain (missing parts from reference TRBV29-1 and TRBJ2-4): SAVISQKPSRDICQRGTSLTIQCQVDSQVTMMFWYRQQPGQSLTLIATANQGSEATYESGFVIDKFPISRPNLTFSTLTVSNMSPEDSSIYLCSVAGAPSYGQYFGAGTRLSVL.

Here the CDR3 DNA reads TGTGCCAGCTTAGGTGGACAGGGCGATTTGACCCAGTACTTC. Translation gives CASLGGQGDLTQYF. V and J are TRBV2 and TRBJ2-5; 8 nucleotides line up with TRBD1. The V segment lost 8 bases and the J segment 7 bases; nucleotides outside the gene matches: 12. The germline gives CDR1 SNHLY, CDR2 FYNNEI. There are 14 residues in the CDR3.

The J gene is TRBJ1-5, the V gene TRBV10-3; the match to TRBD1 covers 9 bases. From germline, CDR1 is ENHRY and CDR2 SYGVKD. The CDR3 contains 14 residues. V lost 5 bases to trimming and J lost 7 bases; unmatched junction nucleotides: 6. CDR3 sequence reads: CAISPTGGRQPQHF. The CDR3 nucleotides read TGTGCCATCAGTCCGACAGGGGGTCGACAGCCCCAGCATTTT.

The gene calls are TRBV3-1 and TRBJ1-6; tentative D call: TRBD1 (6 bases). Trimming removed 0 bases from V and 8 bases from J, with 11 bases in between. CDR1 and CDR2 (germline): LGHDT, YNNKEL (reference sequence). The CDR3 contains 15 residues. CDR3 loop: CASSQDPAGDSPLHF. The CDR3 nucleotides are TGTGCCAGCAGCCAAGATCCTGCAGGGGATTCACCCCTCCACTTT.

This clonotype was counted between two and nine times. This chain joins TRBV20-1 and TRBJ2-5, with D perhaps matching TRBD1 (6 bases). Germline V gives CDR1 DFQATT, CDR2 SNEGSKA (reference sequence). This CDR3 has 14 residues. Deletions cut 1 base from V and 5 bases from J, with 14 bases between. CDR3 residues: CSARVTGSGETQYF. The CDR3 DNA reads as TGCAGTGCTAGAGTTACAGGGTCGGGTGAGACCCAGTACTTC.

This sequence joins TRBV3-1 and TRBJ2-5; weak D call: TRBD1 (6 bases). Germline CDR1 reads LGHDT; CDR2 reads YNNKEL (reference sequence). This CDR3 is built from 15 residues. V was pared by 1 base and J by 4 bases, with 13 bases between. The CDR3 sequence: CASSQVQGPAETQYF. Here the CDR3 DNA reads TGTGCCAGCAGCCAAGTCCAGGGGCCTGCAGAGACCCAGTACTTC.

The DNA of the CDR3 is TGTGCCAGCAGCTTAATGGGGGGGCCAGAGACCCAGTACTTC. Residues: CASSLMGGPETQYF. V is TRBV7-3 and J is TRBJ2-5, with D perhaps matching TRBD2 (7 bases). Germline CDR1 SGHTA, CDR2 FQGTGA. CDR3 size: 14 residues. The V end was cut by 1 base, the J end by 4 bases, with 10 bases between.

The rearrangement links TRBV24-1 to TRBJ1-4; TRBD1 matches 7 bases. V lost 4 bases, J lost 5 bases, and 6 bases stayed unmatched. This CDR3 comprises 15 residues. The V gene's germline CDR1 is KGHDR and CDR2 SFDVKD. The CDR3 is CATSDRQGANEKLFF. The CDR3 DNA reads TGTGCCACCAGTGACCGACAGGGAGCGAATGAAAAACTGTTTTTT.

This chain uses TRBV5-1 with TRBJ1-2, with TRBD1 as a possible D gene (6 bases). Trimming cost V 0 bases and J 6 bases, with 21 bases left between them. The CDR3 sequence is 17 residues long. Germline CDR1 SGHRS, CDR2 YFSETQ. CDR3: CASSLDPPGQGGDGYTF. In nucleotides, the CDR3 is TGCGCCAGCAGCTTGGACCCACCGGGACAAGGGGGGGATGGCTACACCTTC.

This clonotype was counted a single time. V is TRBV29-1 and J is TRBJ2-1; the D gene is possibly TRBD1 (5 bases). CDR1 and CDR2 from the germline V gene are SQVTM and ANQGSEA. CDR3 length equals 13 residues. The V end was cut by 0 bases, the J end by 2 bases, with 5 bases between. The CDR3 sequence: CSVEDRAYNEQFF. CDR3 sequence (DNA): TGCAGCGTTGAAGACAGGGCCTACAATGAGCAGTTCTTC.

V and J are TRBV10-3 and TRBJ2-7; D tentatively reads TRBD1 or TRBD2 (5 bases each). CDR1 ENHRY and CDR2 SYGVKD come from the germline V gene. This CDR3 has 15 residues. V lost 10 bases, J lost 1 base, and 20 bases lay in between. In DNA, the CDR3 is TGTGCCACCCATCCCCGGGACGGACCATCCTACGAGCAGTACTTC. Its translation is CATHPRDGPSYEQYF.

CDR3 residues: CTSSLAALVGETQYF. The CDR3 region has the DNA TGTACCAGCAGCTTAGCAGCGCTAGTCGGAGAGACCCAGTACTTC. The chain carries TRBV7-2 and TRBJ2-5; D gene unclear. The CDR3 has 15 amino acids. Germline V gene data show CDR1 as SGHTA and CDR2 as FQGNSA. Trimming left V 0 bases short and J 4 bases short, with 12 bases between.

V is TRBV28 and J is TRBJ1-2; weak D call: TRBD1 (6 bases). The germline gives CDR1 MDHEN, CDR2 SYDVKM. There are 12 residues in the CDR3. DNA for the CDR3: TGTTCCGCCCTCGGACAGATCTATGGCTACACCTTC. Translating gives CSALGQIYGYTF.

V usage is TRBV3-1 and J usage is TRBJ2-6, with D uncertain. V was clipped by 3 bases and J by 4 bases, with 10 bases between them. CDR1 and CDR2 from the germline V gene are LGHDT and YNNKEL (reference sequence). The CDR3 runs to 15 residues. CDR3 sequence (DNA): TGTGCCAGCAGCCATTGGGCCACCGGGGCCAACGTCCTGACTTTC. It codes for CASSHWATGANVLTF.

This clonotype was counted only a few times. This rearrangement joins TRBV4-3 to TRBJ2-7; TRBD2 agrees at 10 bases. This CDR3 has 15 amino acids. The J segment lost 3 bases and the V segment lost 1 base, leaving 3 bases of the junction unmatched. Germline values: CDR1 LGHNA, CDR2 YSLEER. The CDR3 DNA sequence: TGCGCCAGCAGCCAAGTTACTAGCGGGAACTACGAGCAGTACTTC. This gives the protein CASSQVTSGNYEQYF.

J is TRBJ2-7 and V is TRBV20-1; weak D call: TRBD1 (6 bases). Germline V gene sequence: CDR1 DFQATT, CDR2 SNEGSKA (reference sequence). V was cut by 3 bases and J by 2 bases, with 14 bases left in between. There are 14 residues in the CDR3. The CDR3 spells CSARGPGVTYEQYF. The CDR3 nucleotides are TGCAGTGCTAGGGGTCCAGGGGTGACCTACGAGCAGTACTTC.

The chain recombines TRBV3-1 with TRBJ2-5; D uncertain. Germline V gene data show CDR1 as LGHDT and CDR2 as YNNKEL (reference sequence). Trimming shortened V by 4 bases and J by 5 bases, and 17 bases separated the two germline ends. CDR3 length equals 15 residues. DNA of the CDR3: TGTGCCAGCAGCCCTGCCAGTAGGGTTGCGGAGACCCAGTACTTC. Translated, it gives CASSPASRVAETQYF.

This clonotype showed up many times. J is TRBJ1-2 and V is TRBV5-6; TRBD1 aligns across 7 bases. Germline V gene lookup returns CDR1 SGHDT and CDR2 YYEEEE. V dropped 6 bases and J dropped 1; count of bases not matched to a gene: 9. This CDR3 is built from 15 residues. The CDR3 DNA follows: TGTGCCAGCACCGAATGGGGGGACAGTAACTATGGCTACACCTTC. This encodes CASTEWGDSNYGYTF.

The rearrangement joins TRBV7-2 to TRBJ2-5; D remains ambiguous. Germline lookup yields CDR1 SGHTA and CDR2 FQGNSA. Between the trimmed V and J ends, which lost 8 bases and 2 bases, there was a span of 9 bases. The length of the CDR3 is 12 residues. CDR3 coding DNA: TGTACCAGCCAGCTAGTACAAGAGACCCAGTACTTC. Its protein product is CTSQLVQETQYF.

The chain couples TRBV6-6 to TRBJ2-3, with TRBD1 as a possible D gene (5 bases). Germline V gene sequence: CDR1 MNHNY, CDR2 SVGAGI (reference sequence). This CDR3 is 17 amino acids long. The V end lost 0 bases, the J end lost 2 bases, and 15 bases lay between the germline ends. The CDR3 DNA reads TGTGCCAGCAGTTACTCGTTCTACGCCAGGGACACAGATACGCAGTATTTT. Encoded protein: CASSYSFYARDTDTQYF.

This chain uses TRBV10-3 with TRBJ2-1; 16 bases are shared with TRBD2. V lost 6 bases and J lost 9; bases outside the gene matches: 8. The CDR3 runs to 16 residues. Germline V gene data show CDR1 as ENHRY and CDR2 as SYGVKD. The CDR3 region is CAISPGLAGGEGEQFF. For the CDR3, the DNA is TGTGCCATCAGCCCGGGACTAGCGGGAGGGGAGGGTGAGCAGTTCTTC.

The V and J genes are TRBV29-1 and TRBJ2-7; D possibly corresponds to TRBD1 (6 bases). The assigned J gene may be wrong: the sequence end matches TRBJ2-5 better. Looked up from germline, CDR1 is SQVTM and CDR2 is ANQGSEA. The CDR3 covers 14 residues. CDR3 nucleotides: TGCAGCGTTGAAGTCACAGGGTTGGGGGAGACCCAGTACTTC. The encoded protein is CSVEVTGLGETQYF.

The chain combines TRBV12-5 with TRBJ2-4, with D perhaps TRBD1 (6 bases). The DNA end lines up better with TRBJ2-7; the J call may be wrong. Looked up from germline, CDR1 is LGHNT and CDR2 is FRNRAP. CDR3 size: 12 residues. CDR3 region: CASLGGNYEQYF. Here the CDR3 DNA reads TGTGCTAGCTTAGGGGGAAACTACGAGCAGTACTTC.

The V gene is TRBV10-3, the J gene TRBJ2-1; 10 bases map to TRBD2. The V gene's germline CDR1 is ENHRY and CDR2 SYGVKD. J was trimmed by 0 bases and V by 11 bases; bases with no gene match: 10. This CDR3 comprises 16 residues. CDR3 nucleotide sequence: TGTGCCGTCCAGACTAGCGGGCCGAGCTCCTACAATGAGCAGTTCTTC. It is translated as CAVQTSGPSSYNEQFF.

A single count supports this clonotype. The rearrangement uses TRBV2 and TRBJ2-2, with 8 bases matching TRBD2. J was trimmed by 3 bases and V by 3 bases; bases with no gene match: 3. The CDR3 extends over 15 amino acids. Per the germline V gene, CDR1 is SNHLY and CDR2 is FYNNEI. CDR3: CASSEISGDTGELFF. CDR3 nucleotides: TGTGCCAGCAGTGAGATTAGCGGGGACACCGGGGAGCTGTTTTTT.

V usage is TRBV4-2 and J usage is TRBJ1-5, with 9 bases aligning to TRBD1. The length of the CDR3 is 17 residues. The trim removed 0 bases at V and 2 bases at J, leaving 5 bases unmatched. Looked up from germline, CDR1 is LGHNA and CDR2 is YNFKEQ. CDR3 bases: TGTGCCAGCAGCCAAGATTGGGACAGGGTGGGCAATCAGCCCCAGCATTTT. Amino acid sequence: CASSQDWDRVGNQPQHF.

The chain links TRBV3-1 to TRBJ2-1; no definite D call. There are 13 residues in the CDR3. Trimming stripped 1 base from V and 8 bases from J, with 9 bases between. CDR1 LGHDT and CDR2 YNNKEL come from the germline V gene (reference sequence). The CDR3 region is CASSQASFDEQFF. The CDR3 bases are TGTGCCAGCAGCCAAGCTAGTTTCGATGAGCAGTTCTTC.

This chain links TRBV27 with TRBJ2-5, with D possibly being TRBD1 (6 bases). Trimming removed 3 bases at V and 5 bases at J, with 16 bases between. Germline V lookup: CDR1 MNHEY, CDR2 SMNVEV (reference sequence). The length of the CDR3 is 15 residues. CDR3 amino acids: CASSFRQGTGETQYF. DNA of the CDR3: TGTGCCAGCAGTTTCCGGCAGGGGACGGGGGAGACCCAGTACTTC.

This rearrangement joins TRBV11-3 to TRBJ2-1; no clear D gene. There are 13 residues in the CDR3. V was cut by 0 bases and J by 8 bases, with 8 bases left in between. The germline V gene has CDR1 SGHNT and CDR2 YENEEA. CDR3 bases: TGTGCCAGCAGCTTAGAAGTGGACCATGAGCAGTTCTTC. Amino acids: CASSLEVDHEQFF. The full variable domain, with the rest looked up from reference TRBV11-3 and TRBJ2-1, is EAGVVQSPRYKIIEKKQPVAFWCNPISGHNTLYWYLQNLGQGPELLIRYENEEAVDDSQLPKDRFSAERLKGVDSTLKIQPAELGDSAVYLCASSLEVDHEQFFGPGTRLTVL.

The V and J genes are TRBV3-1 and TRBJ2-7; TRBD1 matches 7 bases. This CDR3 is 13 amino acids long. The germline V gene encodes CDR1 LGHDT and CDR2 YNNKEL (reference sequence). V lost 4 bases, J lost 6 bases, and 6 bases stayed unmatched. The CDR3 here is CASSRYRGSEQYF. In DNA form, the CDR3 reads TGTGCCAGCAGCCGGTACAGGGGTAGCGAGCAGTACTTC.